This T cell receptor beta chain is from a study of human T cells and chemical hapten exposure. Background on the study: Alopecia areata, totalis and universalis patients, mostly female, were included. Broader study findings: The study found that DPC sensitization did not change TCRs above 1 in 1000 frequency.

The V gene's germline CDR1 is MGHRA and CDR2 YSYEKL. This CDR3 is 15 amino acids long. Deletions cut 6 bases from V and 0 bases from J, with 14 bases between. The sample holds many counts of this clonotype. Its antigen is undetermined. Time point reported: patch test 2, 6 weeks after DPC sensitization. Treatment denoted: therapeutic diphenylcyclopropenone sensitization with weekly scalp DPC. Using its own MiXCR run on the RACE reads, TCRdb lists one record per CDR3 protein. The data contain around 99,000 distinct CDR3 sequences, 9.5% to 12% of them singletons. The sample in question was whole blood, obtained in connection with sensitization to the hapten diphenylcyclopropenone (DPC). The chain links TRBV4-1 to TRBJ1-1, with D hard to call. The origin of this receptor is a man aged 40-50 years with alopecia areata. Some clones in this sample may be carry-over from other donors' samples. The CDR3 sequence is CASRLNPGMNTEAFF. The CDR3 coding sequence is TGCGCCAGCAGACTAAATCCTGGCATGAACACTGAAGCTTTCTTT.